One sample yielded the 28 T cell receptor beta chains listed below, sequenced in a study of post-analysis software for immune sequencing data. Antigens for these TCRs are unknown. Study-level points and caveats: Elevated frequency relative to controls characterized several TRBV segments in patients, TRBV5-6, TRBV5-1 and TRBV20-1 among them.

Carried by the TCR beta cDNA libraries were unique molecular identifiers. One entry per CDR3 protein, called by TCRdb with MiXCR from the PCR reads. The sample records around 710,000 distinct CDR3 sequences, 40% to 55% being singletons. Source material: blood. These receptors all come from a girl aged 10 to 17 with multiple sclerosis.

The genes are TRBV30 and TRBJ2-1; possibly TRBD2 for D (5 bases). Germline V gene sequence: CDR1 GTSNPN, CDR2 SVGIG (reference sequence). Between the trimmed V and J ends, which lost 5 bases and 0 bases, there was a span of 14 bases. CDR3 size: 15 residues. The CDR3 region is CAWDLGMSSYNEQFF. CDR3 sequence (DNA): TGTGCCTGGGACCTCGGGATGAGCTCCTACAATGAGCAGTTCTTC.

As DNA, the CDR3 is TGTGCCAGCAGTTTAGCGCCCGGGACAGGAGAAGAGACCCAGTACTTC. It translates to CASSLAPGTGEETQYF. V gene TRBV12-3 or TRBV12-4 combines with J gene TRBJ2-5, with 8 bases aligning to TRBD1. The J segment lost 3 bases and the V segment lost 0 bases, leaving 6 bases of the junction unmatched. The CDR3 loop spans 16 amino acids.

Concerning this clonotype: Relative to the germline gene, one junction end is altered; a read error may explain this. This chain joins TRBV6-5 and TRBJ2-1, with 10 bases fitting TRBD2. The CDR3 spans 21 residues. Germline lookup yields CDR1 MNHEY and CDR2 SVGAGI. The CDR3 bases are TGTGCCAGCAGTTACTCCCCCCGAGAGTCGCTGCTAGCGGGAGTATACAACGAGCAGTTCTTC. Its protein is CASSYSPRESLLAGVYNEQFF.

The chain is built from TRBV10-3 and TRBJ2-3; TRBD2 might be the D (6 bases). The CDR3 sequence is 16 residues long. The germline V gene encodes CDR1 ENHRY and CDR2 SYGVKD. Trimming removed 6 bases at V and 1 base at J, with 17 bases between. The CDR3 sequence is CAISARGSERTDTQYF. The CDR3 DNA follows: TGTGCCATCAGCGCCCGGGGGAGCGAACGCACAGATACGCAGTATTTT.

The chain carries TRBV2 and TRBJ1-2; weak D call: TRBD1 (5 bases). The CDR3 loop spans 14 amino acids. Germline V gene data show CDR1 as SNHLY and CDR2 as FYNNEI. V lost 4 bases to trimming and J lost 6 bases, with 15 bases between them. CDR3 bases: TGTGCCAGCAGTGGGGGCCCAAGACCCCATGGCTACACCTTC. Residues: CASSGGPRPHGYTF.

The rearrangement links TRBV27 to TRBJ2-3, with 7 bases fitting TRBD2. Germline values: CDR1 MNHEY, CDR2 SMNVEV (reference sequence). After removal of 0 bases from V and 10 bases from J, the junction contained 7 bases not matched to a gene. The length of the CDR3 is 14 residues. In DNA, the CDR3 is TGTGCCAGCAGTTTATCCGACCCACTAGCGCCGCAGTATTTT. It yields the protein CASSLSDPLAPQYF.

The V call is TRBV5-1, the J call TRBJ2-3; unclear D gene. V was cut by 5 bases and J by 2 bases, with 18 bases left in between. Germline lookup yields CDR1 SGHRS and CDR2 YFSETQ. The CDR3 length is 16 residues. As DNA, the CDR3 is TGCGCCAGCAGGTCTGGACGGAGCGAAACCACAGATACGCAGTATTTT. This translates into CASRSGRSETTDTQYF.

The rearrangement uses TRBV12-3 or TRBV12-4 and TRBJ2-1, with 8 bases lining up with TRBD1. This CDR3 contains 15 residues. J lost 1 base, V lost 5 bases, and 4 bases had no gene match. This CDR3 is CASSQRQGSYNEQFF. The CDR3 DNA follows: TGTGCCAGCAGTCAGAGACAGGGGTCCTACAATGAGCAGTTCTTC.

V gene TRBV6-5 combines with J gene TRBJ2-4; 9 bases match TRBD1. The J call may be faulty, since TRBJ2-7 better matches the DNA end. This CDR3 is 15 amino acids long. Germline CDR1 is MNHEY and CDR2 is SVGAGI. CDR3 DNA: TGTGCCAGCAGTTACTCGATCGGACAGGGGTTCGAGCAGTACTTC. Translation: CASSYSIGQGFEQYF.

Points on this clonotype: Mismatch with germline at one junction end may stem from a read error. The CDR3 nucleotides read TGCGCCAGCAGCTTGGATCGGGGCTTGAAGACTGAAGCTTTCTTT. Translating gives CASSLDRGLKTEAFF. The V and J genes are TRBV5-1 and TRBJ1-1, with TRBD1 as a possible D gene (5 bases). The CDR3 is made up of 15 amino acids. Germline CDR1 is SGHRS and CDR2 is YFSETQ.

The V gene is TRBV5-1, the J gene TRBJ2-3; 9 nucleotides match TRBD2. Germline lookup yields CDR1 SGHRS and CDR2 YFSETQ. The CDR3 totals 15 residues. Trimming cost V 0 bases and J 2 bases; bases outside gene matches: 1. This CDR3 reads CASSLGTSATDTQYF. CDR3 DNA sequence: TGCGCCAGCAGCTTGGGGACTAGCGCCACAGATACGCAGTATTTT.

This clonotype appeared a few times. The CDR3 DNA is TGTGCCAGCAGCTTAGGTGGGGGCAACTCCTACGAGCAGTACTTC. Its translation: CASSLGGGNSYEQYF. This rearrangement joins TRBV7-2 to TRBJ2-7, with a possible D match to TRBD1 (6 bases). The CDR3 contains 15 residues. The ends were cut back, 1 base at V and 0 bases at J, with 10 bases in the middle. Germline lookup yields CDR1 SGHTA and CDR2 FQGNSA.

This clonotype appeared a few times. The chain combines TRBV29-1 with TRBJ2-2, with D perhaps matching TRBD1 (6 bases). V was pared by 3 bases and J by 6 bases, with 14 bases between. CDR3 length: 14 residues. Germline assignment: CDR1 SQVTM and CDR2 ANQGSEA. This CDR3 reads CSVDNPQGPGELFF. For the CDR3, the DNA is TGCAGCGTTGATAATCCACAGGGCCCCGGGGAGCTGTTTTTT.

The CDR3 protein is CSASYWRALRKETQYF. The CDR3, as DNA: TGCAGTGCTAGTTACTGGAGGGCCCTCAGGAAGGAGACCCAGTACTTC. V gene TRBV20-1 combines with J gene TRBJ2-5, with a tentative D call TRBD2 (6 bases). This CDR3 is 16 amino acids long. Deletions cut 3 bases from V and 5 bases from J, with 22 bases between. Germline-derived CDR1 and CDR2 are DFQATT and SNEGSKA (reference sequence).

The chain joins TRBV25-1 to TRBJ2-5; 8 nucleotides match TRBD1. The CDR3 contains 14 residues. J was trimmed by 5 bases and V by 1 base; bases with no gene match: 3. Germline V gene data show CDR1 as MGHDK and CDR2 as SYGVNS. The CDR3, as DNA: TGTGCCAGCAGTGAATCGGACAGGGTGGAGACCCAGTACTTC. Residues: CASSESDRVETQYF.

The chain recombines TRBV7-2 with TRBJ2-4; 7 bases agree with TRBD2. V lost 4 bases and J lost 13; bases outside the gene matches: 10. The CDR3 covers 13 residues. Germline V gene sequence: CDR1 SGHTA, CDR2 FQGNSA. CDR3 bases: TGTGCCAGCAGCTCGCTTGCGGGAGTAGAGCAGTACTTC. Its translation: CASSSLAGVEQYF.

This clonotype was seen more than once but under ten times. This chain joins TRBV6-5 and TRBJ2-1; 8 nucleotides line up with TRBD2. V gave up 7 bases and J gave up 2 bases; unmatched junction bases: 4. This CDR3 is built from 14 residues. Germline V gene lookup returns CDR1 MNHEY and CDR2 SVGAGI. In DNA form, the CDR3 reads TGTGCCAGCACGTTCGGGGGGGCCTACAATGAGCAGTTCTTC. This codes for CASTFGGAYNEQFF.

The count of this clonotype is one. The CDR3 bases are TGTGCCAGCAGTTACTCCTACCCAGGCACTGAAGCTTTCTTT. Amino acids: CASSYSYPGTEAFF. This chain links TRBV6-5 with TRBJ1-1; D unresolved. Trimming removed 0 bases at V and 4 bases at J, with 9 bases between. The CDR3 loop spans 14 amino acids. Germline V gene data show CDR1 as MNHEY and CDR2 as SVGAGI.

This clonotype came up once. V and J are TRBV2 and TRBJ1-2; D remains unclear. This CDR3 region has 18 residues. Germline assignment: CDR1 SNHLY and CDR2 FYNNEI. V shed 6 bases and J shed 4 bases, with 27 bases lying between them. Here the CDR3 DNA reads TGTGCCAGCAGCGACCCCTGGCCGCTGGAAGCCCCAGGCTATGGCTACACCTTC. It specifies CASSDPWPLEAPGYGYTF.

This clonotype was observed a handful of times. The genes are TRBV6-6 and TRBJ2-1; weak D call: TRBD2 (6 bases). Germline-derived CDR1 and CDR2 are MNHNY and SVGAGI (reference sequence). The ends were cut back, 8 bases at V and 1 base at J, with 18 bases in the middle. The length of the CDR3 is 16 residues. The CDR3 region has the DNA TGTGCCAGCCACTCGAGTACTAGCTTATCCTACAATGAGCAGTTCTTC. Amino acid sequence: CASHSSTSLSYNEQFF.

V usage is TRBV5-1 and J usage is TRBJ2-7, with 12 bases fitting TRBD2. This CDR3 has 16 amino acids. CDR1 and CDR2 (germline): SGHRS, YFSETQ. The V and J ends lost 0 bases and 3 bases, in that order; junction bases with no gene match: 4. This CDR3 reads CASSLVLAGGFYEQYF. DNA of the CDR3: TGCGCCAGCAGCTTGGTACTAGCGGGAGGCTTCTACGAGCAGTACTTC. The complete variable domain, with remaining parts taken from reference TRBV5-1 and TRBJ2-7, reads KAGVTQTPRYLIKTRGQQVTLSCSPISGHRSVSWYQQTPGQGLQFLFEYFSETQRNKGNFPGRFSGRQFSNSRSEMNVSTLELGDSALYLCASSLVLAGGFYEQYFGPGTRLTVT.

A few counts support this clonotype. V and J are TRBV10-1 and TRBJ2-7, with a possible D match to TRBD1 (6 bases). The germline V gene has CDR1 WNHNN and CDR2 SYGVQD (reference sequence). Trimming shortened V by 5 bases and J by 6 bases, and 17 bases separated the two germline ends. The CDR3 sequence is 14 residues long. Here the CDR3 DNA reads TGCGCCAGCAGTCAGGACCTACCAGGGGCCGAGCAGTACTTC. It is translated as CASSQDLPGAEQYF.

J is TRBJ2-4 and V is TRBV18; 10 bases line up with TRBD2. Trimming took 3 bases from V and 9 from J; bases not matched to a gene: 11. Germline values: CDR1 KGHSH, CDR2 LQKENI. This CDR3 has 16 amino acids. The DNA for the CDR3 is TGTGCCAGCTCACCCCTAGCGGGAGACCCAGAGGCCATTCAGTACTTC. Amino acid sequence: CASSPLAGDPEAIQYF.

This sequence joins TRBV27 and TRBJ2-5; D ambiguous. The J call may be faulty, since TRBJ2-7 better matches the DNA end. Germline V gene lookup returns CDR1 MNHEY and CDR2 SMNVEV (reference sequence). This CDR3 contains 11 residues. Here the CDR3 DNA reads TGTGCCAGCACCCTAGGAAACGAGCAGTACTTC. Its translation: CASTLGNEQYF.

The chain links TRBV6-1 to TRBJ2-1, with 10 bases lining up with TRBD2. CDR1 is MNHNS, CDR2 SASEGT, per germline. V was pared by 4 bases and J by 8 bases, with 5 bases of the junction left unmatched. This CDR3 is 14 amino acids long. Here the CDR3 reads CASSAAGGPDEQFF. The CDR3 nucleotides read TGTGCCAGCAGTGCAGCGGGAGGGCCAGATGAGCAGTTCTTC.

The rearrangement links TRBV20-1 to TRBJ1-2, with TRBD1 matching 7 bases. Trimming cost V 3 bases and J 2 bases; bases outside gene matches: 6. The CDR3 is 14 residues long. Germline-derived CDR1 and CDR2 are DFQATT and SNEGSKA (reference sequence). The CDR3 is CSASKGQKNYGYTF. In nucleotides, the CDR3 is TGCAGTGCTAGTAAGGGACAGAAGAACTATGGCTACACCTTC.

This clonotype was seen many times. The gene calls are TRBV5-1 and TRBJ2-7; perhaps D is TRBD1 or TRBD2 (5 bases each). V dropped 5 bases and J dropped 0 bases, with 12 bases sitting between them. CDR3 length: 14 amino acids. Germline V lookup: CDR1 SGHRS, CDR2 YFSETQ. In nucleotides, the CDR3 is TGCGCCAGCAGGCCCGGGACGGACTCCTACGAGCAGTACTTC. This encodes CASRPGTDSYEQYF.

The rearrangement links TRBV6-1 to TRBJ2-1, with 9 nucleotides matching TRBD1. This CDR3 contains 15 residues. CDR1 is MNHNS and CDR2 is SASEGT in the germline V gene. After removal of 5 bases from V and 8 bases from J, the junction contained 10 bases not matched to a gene. The CDR3 DNA sequence: TGTGCCAGCAGTCTATGGACAGGGGAAGTGGATGAGCAGTTCTTC. Protein: CASSLWTGEVDEQFF.